The 4 T cell receptor beta chains below come from one sample, sequenced in a study of T cells in Graves' hyperthyroidism and ophthalmopathy. Amplification of TCR beta CDR3 regions used RNA as the template. TCR CDR3 underwent first-round RT-PCR with the HTBI primer set. One entry per CDR3 protein results from TCRdb running MiXCR on the multiplex PCR reads. The sample includes around 600,000 distinct CDR3 sequences, less than 45% of them seen just once. What was sequenced was peripheral blood or thyroid tissue (not recorded which). The receptors stem from an adult man with Graves' disease, either hyperthyroidism or ophthalmopathy (not recorded which).

Regarding this clonotype: A single base separates this from a much larger clone, so it may be a read error. The genes are TRBV7-2 and TRBJ1-2; D is undetermined. The germline gives CDR1 SGHTA, CDR2 FQGNSA. The CDR3 runs 15 residues. The V gene lost 5 bases and the J gene lost 5 bases, with 18 bases spanning the gap. CDR3 protein: CASSAQKEHAYGYTF. DNA of the CDR3: TGTGCCAGCAGCGCTCAAAAGGAACACGCTTATGGCTACACCTTC.

There are many counts of this clonotype. The rearrangement joins TRBV29-1 to TRBJ1-1; 7 bases fit TRBD1. Looked up from germline, CDR1 is SQVTM and CDR2 is ANQGSEA. The junction had 16 bases not matched to a gene; V was cut back by 4 bases and J by 5 bases. CDR3 length equals 16 residues. CDR3: CSVGYTGQQGRTEAFF. The DNA of the CDR3 is TGCAGCGTTGGGTACACGGGGCAACAGGGGAGGACTGAAGCTTTCTTT.

About this clonotype: The junction differs from germline at one of its ends, possibly a read error. The rearrangement joins TRBV10-3 to TRBJ1-1, with unresolved D. The CDR3 is 14 amino acids. Germline lookup yields CDR1 ENHRY and CDR2 SYGVKD. In DNA form, the CDR3 reads TGTGCCATCAGTGAGTGGATAGGGTGGACTGAAGCCTTCTTT. The encoded protein is CAISEWIGWTEAFF.

In its sample, this clonotype was seen once. This could be a read error, since a much larger clone is one nucleotide away. The V gene is TRBV29-1, the J gene TRBJ1-1; TRBD1 aligns across 12 bases. The germline V gene encodes CDR1 SQVTM and CDR2 ANQGSEA. V gave up 6 bases and J gave up 1 base; unmatched junction bases: 3. The CDR3 extends over 14 amino acids. The CDR3 here is CSVAGQGANTEAFF. CDR3 bases: TGCAGCGTGGCGGGACAGGGGGCGAACACTGAAGCTTTCTTT.